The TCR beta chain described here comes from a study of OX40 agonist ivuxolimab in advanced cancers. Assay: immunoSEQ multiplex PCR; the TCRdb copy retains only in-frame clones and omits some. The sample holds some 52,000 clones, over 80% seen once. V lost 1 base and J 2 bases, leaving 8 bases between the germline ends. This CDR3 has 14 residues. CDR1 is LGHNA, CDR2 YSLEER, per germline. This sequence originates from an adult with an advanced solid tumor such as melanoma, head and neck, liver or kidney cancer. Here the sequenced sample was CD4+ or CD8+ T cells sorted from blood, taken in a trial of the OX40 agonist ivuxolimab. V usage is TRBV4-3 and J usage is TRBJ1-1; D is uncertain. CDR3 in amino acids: CASSQVAANTEAFF. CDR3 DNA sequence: TGCGCCAGCAGCCAAGTGGCGGCAAACACTGAAGCTTTCTTT.